This T cell receptor (beta chain) was identified in a study of shared clonotypes between healthy human individuals. Study-level results: A handful of donors held about 5.1% of naive CD4 clonotypes in common. The study drew on few donors, limiting represented genetic and exposure-history diversity.

Division of CD4+ cells produced a CD45RA+ naive subset and a CD45RA-negative memory subset. This CDR3 is 14 amino acids long. The junction had 6 bases not matched to a gene; V was cut back by 2 bases and J by 5 bases. Per the germline V gene, CDR1 is SGHNT and CDR2 is YYREEE (reference sequence). Comments on this clone: The antigen remains unidentified.

This table comes from immunoSEQ multiplex PCR, and its TCRdb copy is limited to in-frame clones, with some not included. Of 2 million to 2.5 million clones in the sample, 85% to 95% were seen once. This receptor was identified in a man younger than 35 in good health. Some clones in this sample may be carry-over from other donors' samples. The gene calls are TRBV5-4 and TRBJ2-5; TRBD1 agrees at 7 bases. The material sequenced was naive CD4+ T cells from PBMCs. Noted subset: CD45RA+ positively selected. The CDR3 sequence is CASSLRQGEETQYF. For the CDR3, the DNA is TGTGCCAGCAGCTTAAGGCAGGGGGAGGAGACCCAGTACTTC.